The source of this T cell receptor (beta chain) is a study of blood T cell repertoires in COVID-19. Clones were sequenced by immunoSEQ multiplex PCR, and TCRdb holds only the in-frame ones, with some missing. Seen here are some 30,000 clones, around 83% observed once, and the top ten hold around 25%. This CDR3 region has 14 residues. Losses at the gene ends were 4 bases for V and 5 bases for J; bases not matched to a gene: 5. Germline CDR1 SGHRS, CDR2 YFSETQ. This clone was found a few times. V is TRBV5-1 and J is TRBJ2-7; TRBD1 matches at 11 bases. What was sequenced was peripheral blood. This TCR derives from a man aged 65 to 85 with active COVID-19. The CDR3 region is CASSPGQGANEQYF. The DNA for the CDR3 is TGCGCCAGCAGCCCAGGACAGGGGGCGAACGAGCAGTACTTC. The full variable domain, with the rest looked up from reference TRBV5-1 and TRBJ2-7, is KAGVTQTPRYLIKTRGQQVTLSCSPISGHRSVSWYQQTPGQGLQFLFEYFSETQRNKGNFPGRFSGRQFSNSRSEMNVSTLELGDSALYLCASSPGQGANEQYFGPGTRLTVT.